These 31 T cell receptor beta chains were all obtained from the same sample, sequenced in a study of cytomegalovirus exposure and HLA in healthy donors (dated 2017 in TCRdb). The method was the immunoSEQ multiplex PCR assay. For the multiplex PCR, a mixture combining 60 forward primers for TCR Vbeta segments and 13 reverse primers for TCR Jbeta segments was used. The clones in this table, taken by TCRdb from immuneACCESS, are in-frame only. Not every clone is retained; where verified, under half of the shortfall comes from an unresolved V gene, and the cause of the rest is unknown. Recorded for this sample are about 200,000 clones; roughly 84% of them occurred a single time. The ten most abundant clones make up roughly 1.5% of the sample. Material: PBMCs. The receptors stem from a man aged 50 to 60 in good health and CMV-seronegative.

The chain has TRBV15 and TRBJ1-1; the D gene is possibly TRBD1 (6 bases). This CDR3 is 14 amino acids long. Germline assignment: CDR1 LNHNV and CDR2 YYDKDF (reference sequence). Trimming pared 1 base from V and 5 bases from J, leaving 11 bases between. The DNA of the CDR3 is TGTGCCACCAGCAGAGGCGGGGGCGGTACTGAAGCTTTCTTT. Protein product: CATSRGGGGTEAFF.

In DNA, the CDR3 is TGTGCCAGCAGCCCCGCAGGAGGGGCCGAGCAGTACTTC. The encoded protein is CASSPAGGAEQYF. The chain recombines TRBV11-3 with TRBJ2-7, with a possible D match to TRBD2 (6 bases). The CDR3 sequence is 13 residues long. The germline V gene encodes CDR1 SGHNT and CDR2 YENEEA. The V end lost 5 bases, the J end lost 6 bases, and 14 bases lay between the germline ends. The variable domain in full, completed from reference TRBV11-3 and TRBJ2-7, reads EAGVVQSPRYKIIEKKQPVAFWCNPISGHNTLYWYLQNLGQGPELLIRYENEEAVDDSQLPKDRFSAERLKGVDSTLKIQPAELGDSAVYLCASSPAGGAEQYFGPGTRLTVT.

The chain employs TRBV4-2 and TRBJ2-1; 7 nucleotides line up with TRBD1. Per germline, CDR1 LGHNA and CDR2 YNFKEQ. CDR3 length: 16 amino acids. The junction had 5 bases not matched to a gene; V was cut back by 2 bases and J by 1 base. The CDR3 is CASSQSDRESYNEQFF. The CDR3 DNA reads TGTGCCAGCAGCCAATCAGACAGGGAGTCCTACAATGAGCAGTTCTTC.

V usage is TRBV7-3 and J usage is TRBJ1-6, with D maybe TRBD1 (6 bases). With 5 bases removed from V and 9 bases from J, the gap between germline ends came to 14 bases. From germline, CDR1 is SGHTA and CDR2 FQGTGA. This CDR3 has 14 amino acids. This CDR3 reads CASSVGGAGSPLHF. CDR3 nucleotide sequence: TGTGCCAGCAGCGTCGGGGGGGCTGGTTCACCCCTCCACTTT.

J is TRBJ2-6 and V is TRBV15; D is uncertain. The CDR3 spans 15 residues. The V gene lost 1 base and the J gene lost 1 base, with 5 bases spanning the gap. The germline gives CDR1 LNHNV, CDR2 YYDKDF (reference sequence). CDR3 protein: CATSRVLSGANVLTF. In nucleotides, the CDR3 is TGTGCCACCAGCAGAGTTCTATCTGGGGCCAACGTCCTGACTTTC. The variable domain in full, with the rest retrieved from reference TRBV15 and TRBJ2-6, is DAMVIQNPRYQVTQFGKPVTLSCSQTLNHNVMYWYQQKSSQAPKLLFHYYDKDFNNEADTPDNFQSRRPNTSFCFLDIRSPGLGDTAMYLCATSRVLSGANVLTFGAGSRLTVL.

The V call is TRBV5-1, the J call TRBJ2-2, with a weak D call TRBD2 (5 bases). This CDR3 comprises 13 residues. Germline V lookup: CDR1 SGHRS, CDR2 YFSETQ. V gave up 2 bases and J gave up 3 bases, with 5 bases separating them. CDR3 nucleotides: TGCGCCAGCAGCTTCGGGGACACCGGGGAGCTGTTTTTT. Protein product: CASSFGDTGELFF.

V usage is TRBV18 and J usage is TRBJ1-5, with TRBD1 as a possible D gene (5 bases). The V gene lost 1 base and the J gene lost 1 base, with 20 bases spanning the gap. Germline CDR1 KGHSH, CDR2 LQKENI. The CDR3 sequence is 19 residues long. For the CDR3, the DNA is TGTGCCAGCTCACCACTCAGGGCAGGACCTTATGGGAGCAATCAGCCCCAGCATTTT. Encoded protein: CASSPLRAGPYGSNQPQHF.

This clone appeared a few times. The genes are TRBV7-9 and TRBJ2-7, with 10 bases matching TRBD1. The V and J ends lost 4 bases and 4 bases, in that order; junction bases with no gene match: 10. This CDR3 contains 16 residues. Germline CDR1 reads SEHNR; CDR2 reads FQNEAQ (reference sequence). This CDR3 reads CASSSVGTGDMYEQYF. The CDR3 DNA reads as TGTGCCAGCAGCTCGGTTGGGACAGGGGACATGTACGAGCAGTACTTC. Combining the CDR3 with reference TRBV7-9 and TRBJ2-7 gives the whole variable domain DTGVSQNPRHKITKRGQNVTFRCDPISEHNRLYWYRQTLGQGPEFLTYFQNEAQLEKSRLLSDRFSAERPKGSFSTLEIQRTEQGDSAMYLCASSSVGTGDMYEQYFGPGTRLTVT.

CDR3 bases: TGTGCCAGCTCACCACCAGAGTTCTACACAGATACGCAGTATTTT. Translating it yields CASSPPEFYTDTQYF. The J gene is TRBJ2-3, the V gene TRBV18; no clear D gene. The V end was cut by 0 bases, the J end by 2 bases, with 9 bases between. This CDR3 region has 15 residues. Germline V CDR1 and CDR2: KGHSH, LQKENI.

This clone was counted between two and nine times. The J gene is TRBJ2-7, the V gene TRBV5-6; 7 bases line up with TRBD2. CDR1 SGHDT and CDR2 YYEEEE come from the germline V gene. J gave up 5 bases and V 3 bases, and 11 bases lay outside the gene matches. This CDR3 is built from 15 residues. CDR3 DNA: TGTGCCAGCAGCTCCAGACTAGCAAAGGGGAACGAGCAGTACTTC. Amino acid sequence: CASSSRLAKGNEQYF.

The chain's CDR3 is CASSYFAGNEQFF. Written as DNA, the CDR3 is TGTGCCAGCAGTTATTTCGCCGGGAATGAGCAGTTCTTC. The chain employs TRBV6-5 and TRBJ2-1; D ambiguous. V was cut by 3 bases and J by 7 bases, with 10 bases left in between. Germline CDR1 MNHEY, CDR2 SVGAGI. This CDR3 spans 13 amino acids.

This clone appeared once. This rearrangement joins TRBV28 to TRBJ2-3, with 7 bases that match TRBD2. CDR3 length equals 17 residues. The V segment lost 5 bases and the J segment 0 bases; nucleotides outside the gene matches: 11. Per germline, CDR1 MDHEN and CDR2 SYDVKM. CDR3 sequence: CASSPHGVRESTDTQYF. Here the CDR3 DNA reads TGTGCCAGCAGTCCACACGGGGTGCGGGAGAGCACAGATACGCAGTATTTT.

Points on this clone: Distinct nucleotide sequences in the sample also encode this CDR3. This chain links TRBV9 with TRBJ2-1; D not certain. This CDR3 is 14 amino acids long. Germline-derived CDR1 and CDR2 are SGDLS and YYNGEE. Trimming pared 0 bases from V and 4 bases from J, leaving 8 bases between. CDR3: CASSVVSVYNEQFF. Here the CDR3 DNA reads TGTGCCAGCAGCGTAGTATCGGTGTACAATGAGCAGTTCTTC.

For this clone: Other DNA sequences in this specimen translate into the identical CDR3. The CDR3 DNA is TGTGCCAGCAGACTAGCGGGGCTAAACACCGGGGAGCTGTTTTTT. This translates into CASRLAGLNTGELFF. The gene calls are TRBV28 and TRBJ2-2; 10 bases are shared with TRBD2. Germline V gene sequence: CDR1 MDHEN, CDR2 SYDVKM. The CDR3 loop spans 15 amino acids. The J segment lost 2 bases and the V segment lost 6 bases, leaving 3 bases of the junction unmatched.

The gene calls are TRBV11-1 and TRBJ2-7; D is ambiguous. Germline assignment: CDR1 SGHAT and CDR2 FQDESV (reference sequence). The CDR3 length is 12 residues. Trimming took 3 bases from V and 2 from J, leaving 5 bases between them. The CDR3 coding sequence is TGTGCCAGCAGCTTTTCCACCTACGAGCAGTACTTC. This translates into CASSFSTYEQYF.

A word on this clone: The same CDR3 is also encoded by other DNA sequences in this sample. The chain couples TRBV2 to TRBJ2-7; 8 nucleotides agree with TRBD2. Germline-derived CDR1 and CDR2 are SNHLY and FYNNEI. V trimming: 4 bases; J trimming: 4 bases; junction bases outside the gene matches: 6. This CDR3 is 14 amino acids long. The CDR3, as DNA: TGTGCCAGCAGTGTGGCGGGAGGAACATACGAGCAGTACTTC. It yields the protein CASSVAGGTYEQYF.

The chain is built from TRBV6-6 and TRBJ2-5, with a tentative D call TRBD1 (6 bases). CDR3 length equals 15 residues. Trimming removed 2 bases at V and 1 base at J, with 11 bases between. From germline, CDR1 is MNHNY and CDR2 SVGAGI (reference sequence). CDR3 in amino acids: CASSYHDRFQETQYF. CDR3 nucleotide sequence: TGTGCCAGCAGTTACCACGACAGGTTCCAAGAGACCCAGTACTTC.

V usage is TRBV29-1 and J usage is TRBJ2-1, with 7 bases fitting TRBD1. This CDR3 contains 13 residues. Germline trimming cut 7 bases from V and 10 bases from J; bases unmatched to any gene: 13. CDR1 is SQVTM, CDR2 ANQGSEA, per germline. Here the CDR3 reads CSGDRAGRYEQFF. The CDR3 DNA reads TGCAGCGGTGACAGGGCCGGCCGATACGAGCAGTTCTTC.

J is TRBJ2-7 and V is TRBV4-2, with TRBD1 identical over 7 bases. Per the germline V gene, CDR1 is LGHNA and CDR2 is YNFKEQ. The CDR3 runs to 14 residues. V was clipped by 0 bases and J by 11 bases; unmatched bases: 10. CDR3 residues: CASSQDLKSDRKYF. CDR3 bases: TGTGCCAGCAGCCAAGATCTGAAATCGGACAGGAAGTACTTC.

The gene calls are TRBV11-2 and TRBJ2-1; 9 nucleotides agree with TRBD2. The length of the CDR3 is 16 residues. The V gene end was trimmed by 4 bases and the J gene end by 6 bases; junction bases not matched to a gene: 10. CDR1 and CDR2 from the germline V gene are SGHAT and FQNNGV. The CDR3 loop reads CASSSTLAGAVNEQFF. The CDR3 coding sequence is TGTGCCAGCAGCTCCACGTTAGCGGGAGCGGTCAATGAGCAGTTCTTC. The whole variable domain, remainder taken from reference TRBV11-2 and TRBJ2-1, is EAGVAQSPRYKIIEKRQSVAFWCNPISGHATLYWYQQILGQGPKLLIQFQNNGVVDDSQLPKDRFSAERLKGVDSTLKIQPAKLEDSAVYLCASSSTLAGAVNEQFFGPGTRLTVL.

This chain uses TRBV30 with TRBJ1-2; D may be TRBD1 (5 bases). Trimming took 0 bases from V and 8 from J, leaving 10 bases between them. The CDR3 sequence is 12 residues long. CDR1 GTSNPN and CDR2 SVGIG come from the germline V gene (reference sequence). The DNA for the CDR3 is TGTGCCTGGAGTGTAGCGGGGGGAGGCTACACCTTC. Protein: CAWSVAGGGYTF.

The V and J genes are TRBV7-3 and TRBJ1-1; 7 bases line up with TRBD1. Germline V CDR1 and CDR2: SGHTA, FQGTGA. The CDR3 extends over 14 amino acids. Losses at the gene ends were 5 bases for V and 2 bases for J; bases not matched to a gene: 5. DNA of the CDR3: TGTGCCAGCAGCCGTCAGGGGGGTAACACTGAAGCTTTCTTT. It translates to CASSRQGGNTEAFF.

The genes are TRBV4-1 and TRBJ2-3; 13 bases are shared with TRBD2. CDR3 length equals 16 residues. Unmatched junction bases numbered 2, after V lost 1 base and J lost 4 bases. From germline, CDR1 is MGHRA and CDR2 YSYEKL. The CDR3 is CASSQVLAGGADTQYF. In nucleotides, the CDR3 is TGCGCCAGCAGCCAAGTACTAGCGGGAGGGGCAGATACGCAGTATTTT.

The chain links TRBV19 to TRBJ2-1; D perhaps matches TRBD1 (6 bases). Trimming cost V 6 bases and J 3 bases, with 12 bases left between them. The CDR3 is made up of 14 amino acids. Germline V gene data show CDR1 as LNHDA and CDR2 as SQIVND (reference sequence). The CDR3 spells CASREQGFYNEQFF. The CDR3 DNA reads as TGTGCCAGTAGGGAACAGGGTTTCTACAATGAGCAGTTCTTC.

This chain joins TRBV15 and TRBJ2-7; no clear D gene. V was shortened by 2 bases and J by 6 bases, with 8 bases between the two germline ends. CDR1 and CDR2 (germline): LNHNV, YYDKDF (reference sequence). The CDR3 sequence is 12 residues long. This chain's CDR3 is CATSRSRVEQYF. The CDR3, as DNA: TGTGCCACCAGCAGAAGTCGAGTCGAGCAGTACTTC.

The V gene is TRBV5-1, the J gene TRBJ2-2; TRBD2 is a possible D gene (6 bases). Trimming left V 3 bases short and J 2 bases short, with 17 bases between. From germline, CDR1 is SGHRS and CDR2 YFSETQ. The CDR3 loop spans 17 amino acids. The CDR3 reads CASSYGYGTGNTGELFF. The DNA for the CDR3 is TGCGCCAGCAGCTATGGCTATGGGACTGGCAACACCGGGGAGCTGTTTTTT.

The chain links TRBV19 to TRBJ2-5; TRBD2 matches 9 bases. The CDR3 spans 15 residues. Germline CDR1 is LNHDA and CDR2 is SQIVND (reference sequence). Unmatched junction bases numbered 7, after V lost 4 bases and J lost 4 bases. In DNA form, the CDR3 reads TGTGCCAGTAGTAGCGGGAGGGTATACGGAGAGACCCAGTACTTC. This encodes CASSSGRVYGETQYF.

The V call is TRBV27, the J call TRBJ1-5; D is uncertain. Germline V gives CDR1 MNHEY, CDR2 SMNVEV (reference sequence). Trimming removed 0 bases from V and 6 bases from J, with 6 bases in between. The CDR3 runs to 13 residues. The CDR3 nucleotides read TGTGCCAGCAGTTTATCCCCTCGTCAGCCCCAGCATTTT. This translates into CASSLSPRQPQHF.

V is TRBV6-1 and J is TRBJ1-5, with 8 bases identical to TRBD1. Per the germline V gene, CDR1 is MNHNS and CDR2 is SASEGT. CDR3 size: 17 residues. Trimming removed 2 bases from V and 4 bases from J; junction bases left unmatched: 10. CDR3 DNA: TGTGCCAGCAGTGAATCTTTCGACAGGGGCAATAATCAGCCCCAGCATTTT. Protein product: CASSESFDRGNNQPQHF.

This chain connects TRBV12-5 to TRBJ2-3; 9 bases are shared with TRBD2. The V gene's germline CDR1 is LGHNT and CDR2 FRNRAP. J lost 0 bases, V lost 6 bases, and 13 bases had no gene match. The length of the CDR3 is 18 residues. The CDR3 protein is CASGIGLAFQGSTDTQYF. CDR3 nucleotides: TGTGCTAGTGGAATCGGACTAGCGTTCCAAGGTAGCACAGATACGCAGTATTTT.

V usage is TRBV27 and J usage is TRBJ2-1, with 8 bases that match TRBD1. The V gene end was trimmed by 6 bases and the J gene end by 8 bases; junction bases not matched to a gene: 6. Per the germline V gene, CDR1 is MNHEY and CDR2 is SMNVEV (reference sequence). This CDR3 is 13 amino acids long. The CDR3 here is CASRAYRGDEQFF. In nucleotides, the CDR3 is TGTGCCAGCAGGGCCTACAGGGGGGATGAGCAGTTCTTC.